What follows is one T cell receptor beta chain and its context. Sequencing targeted TCR beta in blood CD8+ and CD4+ T cells. Bulk CD8+ and CD4+ cells came from magnetic negative isolation; CD8+ TEMRA by FACS. RNA in amounts of roughly 0.5 to 1 ug was reverse transcribed with random hexamers. Amplification of TCR beta CDR3 spanned 54 Vbeta and 13 Jbeta via immunoSEQ multiplex PCR. MiXCR, applied by TCRdb to the immunoSEQ multiplex PCR reads, yields one record per CDR3 protein. The data show 150,000 to 200,000 distinct CDR3 sequences, around 94% seen once. The data derive from a study of CD8 T cells in Susac syndrome. The CDR3 runs to 15 residues. The V end was cut by 6 bases, the J end by 1 base, with 14 bases between. The germline V gene encodes CDR1 MNHEY and CDR2 SMNVEV (reference sequence).

The TCR sequence derives from a human donor in good health. The V call is TRBV27, the J call TRBJ2-3; D uncertain. Sequencing input: CD4+ T cells from PBMCs. In DNA, the CDR3 is TGTGCCAGCAGCCCCCGTAGTGGGCGCACAGATACGCAGTATTTT. It specifies CASSPRSGRTDTQYF.